These 7 T cell receptor beta chains were sequenced from one sample in a study of neurological immune-mediated disorders. TCRdb used MiXCR to reprocess the 5' RACE reads, holding one entry per CDR3 protein. The data hold roughly 60,000 distinct CDR3 sequences, with under 5.5% observed a single time. Source material: PBMCs. These receptors were obtained from a woman in her forties or fifties with multiple sclerosis.

This clonotype was recorded many times. One end of the junction fails to match germline, which may point to a read error. The gene calls are TRBV5-6 and TRBJ1-6; D uncertain. CDR3 length: 14 amino acids. Germline-derived CDR1 and CDR2 are SGHDT and YYEEEE. In nucleotides, the CDR3 is TGTGCCAGCAGCTTAGCAGGCTCCGGTTCACCCCTCAACTTT. Protein sequence: CASSLAGSGSPLNF. The whole variable domain, remainder taken from reference TRBV5-6 and TRBJ1-6, is DAGVTQSPTHLIKTRGQQVTLRCSPKSGHDTVSWYQQALGQGPQFIFQYYEEEERQRGNFPDRFSGHQFPNYSSELNVNALLLGDSALYLCASSLAGSGSPLNFGNGTRLTVT.

This clonotype was seen only a few times. V is TRBV25-1 and J is TRBJ2-3; tentative D call: TRBD1 (6 bases). Per the germline V gene, CDR1 is MGHDK and CDR2 is SYGVNS. V was cut by 6 bases and J by 4 bases, with 11 bases left in between. This CDR3 spans 13 amino acids. The CDR3 DNA reads as TGTGCCAGCAGAACAGGGAGTGCAGATACGCAGTATTTT. Its protein is CASRTGSADTQYF.

The genes are TRBV12-3 or TRBV12-4 and TRBJ2-1; 7 bases match TRBD1. There are 15 residues in the CDR3. The ends lost 6 bases at V and 0 bases at J; junction bases unmatched: 5. The CDR3 loop is CASSQQGNSYNEQFF. CDR3 coding DNA: TGTGCCAGCAGCCAACAGGGGAACTCCTACAATGAGCAGTTCTTC.

This clonotype was found many times. The chain joins TRBV10-3 to TRBJ1-1, with D tentatively TRBD1 (6 bases). Germline values: CDR1 ENHRY, CDR2 SYGVKD. V shed 10 bases and J shed 6 bases, with 21 bases lying between them. The CDR3 contains 14 residues. In nucleotides, the CDR3 is TGTGCCACAAAGCTGAAAGGGGGAACAGCTGAAGCTTTCTTT. It yields the protein CATKLKGGTAEAFF.

This clonotype occurred many times. The chain combines TRBV5-5 with TRBJ1-5, with 7 bases that match TRBD1. This CDR3 has 15 amino acids. V lost 5 bases, J lost 0 bases, and 5 bases stayed unmatched. Germline CDR1 and CDR2: SGHKS and YYEKEE (reference sequence). Here the CDR3 reads CASRGTAYSNQPQHF. CDR3 DNA sequence: TGTGCCAGCAGAGGGACAGCCTATAGCAATCAGCCCCAGCATTTT.

The chain employs TRBV19 and TRBJ1-2, with 7 bases fitting TRBD1. The germline gives CDR1 LNHDA, CDR2 SQIVND (reference sequence). The CDR3 runs to 12 residues. Trimming cost V 5 bases and J 6 bases; bases outside gene matches: 3. CDR3 DNA: TGTGCCAGTAGTCATACAGGGGATGGCTACACCTTC. It codes for CASSHTGDGYTF.

In its sample, this clonotype was seen many times. The V call is TRBV7-2, the J call TRBJ1-1; D remains ambiguous. CDR1 and CDR2 (germline): SGHTA, FQGNSA. V shed 5 bases and J shed 1 base, with 14 bases lying between them. The CDR3 length is 15 residues. CDR3 region: CASSVVGSWNTEAFF. In nucleotides, the CDR3 is TGTGCCAGCAGCGTAGTGGGGAGTTGGAACACTGAAGCTTTCTTT. Together with reference TRBV7-2 and TRBJ1-1, the CDR3 gives the full variable domain: GAGVSQSPSNKVTEKGKDVELRCDPISGHTALYWYRQSLGQGLEFLIYFQGNSAPDKSGLPSDRFSAERTGGSVSTLTIQRTQQEDSAVYLCASSVVGSWNTEAFFGQGTRLTVV.